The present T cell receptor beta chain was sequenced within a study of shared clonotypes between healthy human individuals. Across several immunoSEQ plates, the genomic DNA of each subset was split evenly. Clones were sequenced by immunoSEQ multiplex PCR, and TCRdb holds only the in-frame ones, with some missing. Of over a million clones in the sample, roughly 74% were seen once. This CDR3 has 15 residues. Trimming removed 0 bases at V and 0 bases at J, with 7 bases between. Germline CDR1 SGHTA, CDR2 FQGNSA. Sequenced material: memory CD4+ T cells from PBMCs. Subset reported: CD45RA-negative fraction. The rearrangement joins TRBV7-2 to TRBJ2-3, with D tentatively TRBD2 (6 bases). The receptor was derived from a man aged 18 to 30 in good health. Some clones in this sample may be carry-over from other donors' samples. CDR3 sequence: CASSLAGGSTDTQYF. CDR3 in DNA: TGTGCCAGCAGCTTAGCCGGGGGTAGCACAGATACGCAGTATTTT.